The 15 T cell receptor beta chains below were found in one sample sequenced in a study of cytomegalovirus exposure and HLA in healthy donors. The PCR employed 60 Vbeta primers together with 13 Jbeta primers. Measured with immunoSEQ multiplex PCR; TCRdb has only the in-frame clones, and not every one. The data show fewer than 250,000 clones, about 75% seen once. The specimen sequenced was PBMCs. These receptors all stem from a male donor in good health and CMV-seronegative.

The genes are TRBV4-2 and TRBJ2-2; 9 bases agree with TRBD1. Trimming cost V 4 bases and J 3 bases; bases outside gene matches: 6. Germline CDR1 reads LGHNA; CDR2 reads YNFKEQ. CDR3 length equals 16 residues. The CDR3 loop is CASSRTDRGDTGELFF. The DNA for the CDR3 is TGTGCCAGCAGCCGGACGGACAGGGGAGACACCGGGGAGCTGTTTTTT.

The gene calls are TRBV5-4 and TRBJ2-7, with TRBD1 matching over 7 bases. Germline V gene data show CDR1 as SGHNT and CDR2 as YYREEE (reference sequence). The CDR3 length is 13 residues. With 4 bases clipped from V and 2 bases from J, the junction kept 3 bases outside the gene matches. CDR3 sequence: CASSLTGAYEQYF. The CDR3 DNA sequence: TGTGCCAGCAGCCTTACAGGGGCCTACGAGCAGTACTTC.

The rearrangement uses TRBV18 and TRBJ1-5; 11 nucleotides agree with TRBD1. Germline CDR1 is KGHSH and CDR2 is LQKENI. The CDR3 is 15 residues long. The V gene end was trimmed by 4 bases and the J gene end by 7 bases; junction bases not matched to a gene: 6. CDR3 DNA: TGTGCCAGCTCACTAGGACAGGGGGCTCAACAGCCCCAGCATTTT. Encoded protein: CASSLGQGAQQPQHF. Together with reference TRBV18 and TRBJ1-5, the CDR3 gives the full variable domain: NAGVMQNPRHLVRRRGQEARLRCSPMKGHSHVYWYRQLPEEGLKFMVYLQKENIIDESGMPKERFSAEFPKEGPSILRIQQVVRGDSAAYFCASSLGQGAQQPQHFGDGTRLSIL.

A note on this clone: A junction end diverges from the germline sequence, so it may reflect a read error. Other DNA sequences in the sample encode the same CDR3. The rearrangement uses TRBV6-5 and TRBJ1-2; 7 nucleotides align to TRBD1. Germline V gene sequence: CDR1 MNHEY, CDR2 SVGAGI. The CDR3 loop spans 13 amino acids. The CDR3 sequence is CASSFGTVHGYTF. Written as DNA, the CDR3 is TGTGCCAGCAGTTTTGGGACAGTCCATGGCTACACCTTT.

The chain employs TRBV25-1 and TRBJ2-7; 10 bases fit TRBD1. Per germline, CDR1 MGHDK and CDR2 SYGVNS. V trimming: 4 bases; J trimming: 3 bases; junction bases outside the gene matches: 15. The CDR3 has 18 amino acids. The CDR3 DNA reads as TGTGCCAGCAGTGGGAGGACAGGGGGTACCTCCAGGGACTACGAGCAGTACTTC. This gives the protein CASSGRTGGTSRDYEQYF.

V is TRBV27 and J is TRBJ1-1; D is undetermined. The CDR3 spans 13 residues. Germline V gives CDR1 MNHEY, CDR2 SMNVEV (reference sequence). With 4 bases removed from V and 1 base from J, the gap between germline ends came to 7 bases. The CDR3 reads CASSWGANTEAFF. The CDR3 nucleotides read TGTGCCAGCAGTTGGGGAGCGAACACTGAAGCTTTCTTT.

This chain uses TRBV7-9 with TRBJ2-3; TRBD1 might be the D (6 bases). The ends were cut back, 2 bases at V and 6 bases at J, with 21 bases in the middle. The CDR3 covers 17 residues. Germline V gives CDR1 SEHNR, CDR2 FQNEAQ (reference sequence). CDR3 sequence reads: CASSLSGQGRSRDTQYF. CDR3 sequence (DNA): TGTGCCAGCAGCTTATCGGGGCAGGGGCGTTCCAGGGATACGCAGTATTTT. Looking up the rest from reference TRBV7-9 and TRBJ2-3 gives the full variable domain: DTGVSQNPRHKITKRGQNVTFRCDPISEHNRLYWYRQTLGQGPEFLTYFQNEAQLEKSRLLSDRFSAERPKGSFSTLEIQRTEQGDSAMYLCASSLSGQGRSRDTQYFGPGTRLTVL.

The V and J genes are TRBV11-2 and TRBJ1-2; 10 bases agree with TRBD1. The V segment lost 5 bases and the J segment 7 bases; nucleotides outside the gene matches: 7. The CDR3 length is 14 residues. The germline V gene has CDR1 SGHAT and CDR2 FQNNGV. The CDR3 sequence is CASSLTGGASGYTF. DNA of the CDR3: TGTGCCAGCAGCCTGACAGGGGGCGCAAGTGGCTACACCTTC.

This CDR3 is CASSYSRPGGYTF. CDR3 in DNA: TGTGCCAGCAGTTACTCGAGACCGGGAGGCTACACCTTC. This rearrangement joins TRBV6-5 to TRBJ1-2; D unclear. CDR3 length equals 13 residues. V was trimmed by 0 bases and J by 8 bases, leaving 10 bases between them. Germline CDR1 and CDR2: MNHEY and SVGAGI.

The chain combines TRBV10-3 with TRBJ1-4; 9 bases align to TRBD1. CDR1 ENHRY and CDR2 SYGVKD come from the germline V gene. The CDR3 loop spans 15 amino acids. V gave up 3 bases and J gave up 4 bases; unmatched junction bases: 3. Written as DNA, the CDR3 is TGTGCCATCAGTGATCCGGGACAGGGTAATGAAAAACTGTTTTTT. Amino acid sequence: CAISDPGQGNEKLFF.

This chain joins TRBV19 and TRBJ2-7; the D gene is possibly TRBD2 (5 bases). From germline, CDR1 is LNHDA and CDR2 SQIVND (reference sequence). V lost 9 bases, J lost 0 bases, and 18 bases lay in between. This CDR3 has 15 residues. The DNA for the CDR3 is TGTGCCAGCCCCACGCGGGCAGGTGTCTCCTACGAGCAGTACTTC. This codes for CASPTRAGVSYEQYF. The entire variable domain, with the rest obtained from reference TRBV19 and TRBJ2-7, is as follows: DGGITQSPKYLFRKEGQNVTLSCEQNLNHDAMYWYRQDPGQGLRLIYYSQIVNDFQKGDIAEGYSVSREKKESFPLTVTSAQKNPTAFYLCASPTRAGVSYEQYFGPGTRLTVT.

The chain links TRBV4-3 to TRBJ2-3; 13 nucleotides line up with TRBD2. The CDR3 has 18 residues. Trimming at V came to 0 bases and at J to 4 bases, leaving 7 bases not matched to a gene. CDR1 and CDR2 from the germline V gene are LGHNA and YSLEER. The CDR3 bases are TGCGCCAGCAGCCAAGATGGGACTAGCGGGAAGAGGCCAGATACGCAGTATTTT. Translating gives CASSQDGTSGKRPDTQYF.

The J gene is TRBJ2-5, the V gene TRBV5-1, with 7 bases aligning to TRBD1. CDR3 length: 13 residues. The ends lost 6 bases at V and 5 bases at J; junction bases unmatched: 7. The V gene's germline CDR1 is SGHRS and CDR2 YFSETQ. The CDR3, as DNA: TGCGCCAGCACTAAGACAGGGTCGGAGACCCAGTACTTC. It yields the protein CASTKTGSETQYF.

CDR3 region: CASSPTPDTSLGYTF. The CDR3, as DNA: TGTGCCAGCAGCCCGACCCCCGACACGTCCCTGGGCTACACCTTC. The chain links TRBV5-5 to TRBJ1-2; D remains ambiguous. Germline CDR1 SGHKS, CDR2 YYEKEE (reference sequence). V lost 4 bases and J 8 bases, leaving 21 bases between the germline ends. This CDR3 spans 15 amino acids.

The chain is built from TRBV25-1 and TRBJ2-4, with TRBD1 identical over 8 bases. This CDR3 has 15 amino acids. Germline values: CDR1 MGHDK, CDR2 SYGVNS. V lost 1 base to trimming and J lost 6 bases; unmatched junction nucleotides: 5. In DNA, the CDR3 is TGTGCCAGCAGTGAATTGGGAGACAGGGGAAACATTCAGTACTTC. This gives the protein CASSELGDRGNIQYF.